The clone carrying this T cell receptor (beta chain) appeared once. What it binds is not known. This entry comes from a study of T cell responses to AZD1222 COVID-19 vaccine. Study-wide findings and caveats: Repertoires in all cases were sampled only once the peak T cell response had passed. It should be noted that donors were predominantly white British and more often female, and clonal diversity was possibly underestimated. Close to half of spike-specific TCRs reportedly recognize unmutated variant regions. Vaccination with two AZD1222 doses was followed by a rise in Spike-specific TCR breadth and depth.

Profiled with immunoSEQ multiplex PCR; TCRdb holds only in-frame clones, not every one. Of roughly 170,000 clones listed, around 90% are singletons. The germline gives CDR1 SEHNR, CDR2 FQNEAQ (reference sequence). This CDR3 is built from 14 residues. V lost 5 bases and J lost 2; bases outside the gene matches: 4. Sequencing was performed on peripheral blood, taken on day 0 of AZD1222 vaccination. This receptor was taken from an adult in good health. This chain links TRBV7-9 with TRBJ1-1, with 8 bases matching TRBD1. The CDR3: CASSPDRGNTEAFF. In nucleotides, the CDR3 is TGTGCCAGCAGCCCTGACAGGGGTAACACTGAAGCTTTCTTT. Complete variable domain (other parts from reference TRBV7-9 and TRBJ1-1): DTGVSQNPRHKITKRGQNVTFRCDPISEHNRLYWYRQTLGQGPEFLTYFQNEAQLEKSRLLSDRFSAERPKGSFSTLEIQRTEQGDSAMYLCASSPDRGNTEAFFGQGTRLTVV.